This TCR beta chain was sequenced for a study of shared clonotypes between healthy human individuals. The length of the CDR3 is 15 residues. Germline values: CDR1 SGHRS, CDR2 YFSETQ. As for this clone: A read error may account for a junction end that differs from germline.

Adult donors, all healthy and HIV-negative, had no recent acute infections or vaccinations. The authors sequenced unsorted PBMC DNA on ten immunoSEQ deep assay plates. Generated by immunoSEQ multiplex PCR, the TCRdb table keeps only in-frame clones and is missing some. The table lists fewer than 600,000 clones, around 77% of them singletons. The rearrangement links TRBV5-1 to TRBJ2-7; 12 bases are shared with TRBD2. This receptor was obtained from a woman in her 40s in good health. Some clones in this sample may be carry-over from other donors' samples. The material sequenced was PBMCs. The CDR3, as DNA: TGCGCCAGCGGCTTACTAGCGGGAGGTCGCTACGAGCAGTACTTC. As protein: CASGLLAGGRYEQYF.